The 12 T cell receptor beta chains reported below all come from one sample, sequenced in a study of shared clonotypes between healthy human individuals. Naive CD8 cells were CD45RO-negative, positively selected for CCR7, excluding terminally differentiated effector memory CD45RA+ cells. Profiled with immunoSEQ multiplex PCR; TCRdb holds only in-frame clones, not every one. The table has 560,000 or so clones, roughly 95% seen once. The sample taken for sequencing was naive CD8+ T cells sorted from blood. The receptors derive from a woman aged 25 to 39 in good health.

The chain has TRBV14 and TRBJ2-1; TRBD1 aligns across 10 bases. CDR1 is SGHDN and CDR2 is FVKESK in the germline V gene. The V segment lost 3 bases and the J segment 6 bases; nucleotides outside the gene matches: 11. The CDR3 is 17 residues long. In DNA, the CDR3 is TGTGCCAGCAGCCAGATGACAGGGGGCCCGACTCCCAATGAGCAGTTCTTC. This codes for CASSQMTGGPTPNEQFF.

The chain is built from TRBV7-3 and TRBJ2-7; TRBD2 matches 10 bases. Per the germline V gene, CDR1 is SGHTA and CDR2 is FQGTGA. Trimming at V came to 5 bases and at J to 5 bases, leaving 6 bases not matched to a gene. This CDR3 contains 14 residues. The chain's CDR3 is CASSLSGGSHEQYF. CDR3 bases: TGTGCCAGCAGCCTTAGCGGGGGGTCGCACGAGCAGTACTTC.

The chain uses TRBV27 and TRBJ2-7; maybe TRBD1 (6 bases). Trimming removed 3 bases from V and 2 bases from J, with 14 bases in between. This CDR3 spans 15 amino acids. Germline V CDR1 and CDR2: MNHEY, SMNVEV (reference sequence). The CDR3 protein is CASSFDSSGAYEQYF. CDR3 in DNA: TGTGCCAGCAGTTTCGACTCCTCAGGGGCCTACGAGCAGTACTTC.

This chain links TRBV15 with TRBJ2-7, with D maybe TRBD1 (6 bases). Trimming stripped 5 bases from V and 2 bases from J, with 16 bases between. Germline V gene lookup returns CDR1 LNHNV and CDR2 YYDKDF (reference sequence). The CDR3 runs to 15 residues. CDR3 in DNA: TGTGCCACCAGCCTGGACAGAACAAGTACCTACGAGCAGTACTTC. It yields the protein CATSLDRTSTYEQYF.

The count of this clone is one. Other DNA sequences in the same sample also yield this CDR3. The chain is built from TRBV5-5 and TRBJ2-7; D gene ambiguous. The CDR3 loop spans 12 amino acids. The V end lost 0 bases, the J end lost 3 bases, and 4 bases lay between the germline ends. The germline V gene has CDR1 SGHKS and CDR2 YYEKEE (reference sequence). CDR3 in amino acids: CASSLASYEQYF. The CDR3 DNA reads TGTGCCAGCAGCTTGGCCAGCTACGAGCAGTACTTC.

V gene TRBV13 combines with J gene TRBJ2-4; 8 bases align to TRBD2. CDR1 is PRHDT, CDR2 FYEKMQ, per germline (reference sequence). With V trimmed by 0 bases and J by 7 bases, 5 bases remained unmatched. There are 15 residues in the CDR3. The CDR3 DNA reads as TGTGCCAGCAGCTTAGGAACAGCGGGAGTCAACATTCAGTACTTC. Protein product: CASSLGTAGVNIQYF.

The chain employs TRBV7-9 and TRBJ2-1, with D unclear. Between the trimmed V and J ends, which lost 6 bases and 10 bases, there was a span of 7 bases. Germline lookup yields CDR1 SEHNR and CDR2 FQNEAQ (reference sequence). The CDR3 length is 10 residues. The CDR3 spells CASRGGEQFF. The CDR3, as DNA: TGTGCCAGCAGGGGTGGGGAGCAGTTCTTC. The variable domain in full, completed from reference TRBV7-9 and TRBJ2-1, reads DTGVSQNPRHKITKRGQNVTFRCDPISEHNRLYWYRQTLGQGPEFLTYFQNEAQLEKSRLLSDRFSAERPKGSFSTLEIQRTEQGDSAMYLCASRGGEQFFGPGTRLTVL.

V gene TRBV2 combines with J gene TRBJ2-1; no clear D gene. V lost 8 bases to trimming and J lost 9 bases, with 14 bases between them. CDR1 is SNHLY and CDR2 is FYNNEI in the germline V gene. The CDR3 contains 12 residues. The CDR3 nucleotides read TGTGCCAGCCGTGGCTTTGGTAGTGAGCAGTTCTTC. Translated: CASRGFGSEQFF. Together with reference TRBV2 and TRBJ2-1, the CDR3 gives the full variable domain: EPEVTQTPSHQVTQMGQEVILRCVPISNHLYFYWYRQILGQKVEFLVSFYNNEISEKSEIFDDQFSVERPDGSNFTLKIRSTKLEDSAMYFCASRGFGSEQFFGPGTRLTVL.

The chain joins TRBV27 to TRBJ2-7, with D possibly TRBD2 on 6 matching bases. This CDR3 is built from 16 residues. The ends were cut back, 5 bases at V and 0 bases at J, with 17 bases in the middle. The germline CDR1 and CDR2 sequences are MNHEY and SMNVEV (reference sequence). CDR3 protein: CASSPSRGGVSYEQYF. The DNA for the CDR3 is TGTGCCAGCAGTCCAAGCCGAGGAGGGGTCTCCTACGAGCAGTACTTC.

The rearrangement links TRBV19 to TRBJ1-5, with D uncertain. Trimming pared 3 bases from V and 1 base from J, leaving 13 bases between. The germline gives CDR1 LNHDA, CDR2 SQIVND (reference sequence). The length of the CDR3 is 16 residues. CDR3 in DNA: TGTGCCAGTAGTATCTGGGGTCTCGGAAGCAATCAGCCCCAGCATTTT. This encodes CASSIWGLGSNQPQHF.

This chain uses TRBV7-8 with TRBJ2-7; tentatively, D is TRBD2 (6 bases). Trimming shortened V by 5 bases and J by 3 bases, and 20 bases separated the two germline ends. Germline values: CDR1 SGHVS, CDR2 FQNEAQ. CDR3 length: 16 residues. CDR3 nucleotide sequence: TGTGCCAGCAGCACAAAGGGACTCTCTGCGAACTACGAGCAGTACTTC. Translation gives CASSTKGLSANYEQYF.

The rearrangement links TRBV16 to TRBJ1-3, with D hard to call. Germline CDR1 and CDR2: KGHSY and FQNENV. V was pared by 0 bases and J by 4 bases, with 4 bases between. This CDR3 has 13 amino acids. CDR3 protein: CASSQSSGNTIYF. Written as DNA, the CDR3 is TGTGCCAGCAGCCAATCCTCAGGAAACACCATATATTTT.